What follows are 7 T cell receptor beta chains derived from one specimen sequenced in a study of tumor-infiltrating lymphocytes in primary liver carcinoma. Unsorted bulk tissue of about 20-31 mg yielded co-extracted RNA and DNA. Starting material of 400 to 600 ng total RNA yielded TCR beta cDNA via a constant-region primer. Employing slightly modified ARM-PCR, three nested multiplex PCR rounds were run, and these gave rise to the TCR beta libraries. TRBV1-TRBV30 forward primers paired with a C-beta reverse primer were used in the first two PCR rounds, which ran around 10 cycles each. In TCRdb, the multiplex PCR reads were re-called with MiXCR into one record per CDR3 protein. The sample holds about 100,000 distinct CDR3 sequences, 65% to 70% seen once. Material for sequencing was tumor-adjacent normal liver tissue. The source of these receptors is a man aged 35-49 years with primary liver carcinoma and hepatitis B virus infection.

This clonotype is medium-sized. V is TRBV11-2 and J is TRBJ2-5; TRBD1 might be the D (5 bases). The CDR3 contains 15 residues. CDR1 and CDR2 (germline): SGHAT, FQNNGV. Trimming pared 0 bases from V and 1 base from J, leaving 9 bases between. CDR3: CASSLEGAFQETQYF. The DNA of the CDR3 is TGTGCCAGCAGCTTAGAAGGGGCCTTCCAAGAGACCCAGTACTTC.

Remarks on this clonotype: The junction and the germline gene differ at one end; a read error may be behind it. V is TRBV11-2 and J is TRBJ2-7; tentatively, D is TRBD1 (6 bases). Germline lookup yields CDR1 SGHAT and CDR2 FQNNGV. CDR3 size: 15 residues. CDR3 sequence: CASRLGAEGGTEQYF. The DNA for the CDR3 is TGTGCCAGCAGATTAGGGGCTGAAGGGGGTACCGAGCAGTACTTC.

The V gene is TRBV6-1, the J gene TRBJ2-3; TRBD1 or TRBD2 may be the D gene (5 bases each). CDR1 and CDR2 from the germline V gene are MNHNS and SASEGT. There are 14 residues in the CDR3. Trimming cost V 6 bases and J 4 bases, with 14 bases left between them. The CDR3 coding sequence is TGTGCCAGCAGGCCGGGACCGGCCCCAGATACGCAGTATTTT. It translates to CASRPGPAPDTQYF.

The rearrangement uses TRBV28 and TRBJ2-7; TRBD2 aligns across 12 bases. Germline CDR1 and CDR2: MDHEN and SYDVKM. The CDR3 has 15 amino acids. V shed 7 bases and J 2 bases; nucleotides not matched to a gene: 6. In DNA, the CDR3 is TGTGCCAGCACACCTGGACTAGCGGGAACCTACGAGCAGTACTTC. It yields the protein CASTPGLAGTYEQYF. Looking up the rest from reference TRBV28 and TRBJ2-7 gives the full variable domain: DVKVTQSSRYLVKRTGEKVFLECVQDMDHENMFWYRQDPGLGLRLIYFSYDVKMKEKGDIPEGYSVSREKKERFSLILESASTNQTSMYLCASTPGLAGTYEQYFGPGTRLTVT.

Points on this clonotype: At one end, the junction sequence differs from germline, possibly due to a read error. The rearrangement joins TRBV7-3 to TRBJ2-3; 9 bases are a match to TRBD1. The CDR3 runs to 14 residues. Per the germline V gene, CDR1 is SGHTA and CDR2 is FQGTGA. CDR3 sequence reads: CASSFNRGQDTQYF. In DNA form, the CDR3 reads TGTGCCAGTAGCTTCAACAGGGGGCAAGATACGCAGTATTTT.

The chain is built from TRBV6-5 and TRBJ2-1; TRBD2 aligns across 7 bases. The CDR3 covers 12 residues. Trimming cost V 4 bases and J 10 bases; bases outside gene matches: 4. Germline CDR1 and CDR2: MNHEY and SVGAGI. CDR3 coding DNA: TGTGCCAGCAGTTGGAGAGCGGGGGAGCAGTTCTTC. The encoded protein is CASSWRAGEQFF.

This clonotype has at least ten counts. The V gene is TRBV10-2, the J gene TRBJ1-1, with TRBD1 identical over 7 bases. The CDR3 is 13 residues long. Germline V gene data show CDR1 as WSHSY and CDR2 as SAAADI. V lost 10 bases and J lost 6; bases outside the gene matches: 11. CDR3 region: CATATRGGSEAFF. In nucleotides, the CDR3 is TGCGCCACAGCTACCAGGGGGGGATCTGAAGCTTTCTTT.